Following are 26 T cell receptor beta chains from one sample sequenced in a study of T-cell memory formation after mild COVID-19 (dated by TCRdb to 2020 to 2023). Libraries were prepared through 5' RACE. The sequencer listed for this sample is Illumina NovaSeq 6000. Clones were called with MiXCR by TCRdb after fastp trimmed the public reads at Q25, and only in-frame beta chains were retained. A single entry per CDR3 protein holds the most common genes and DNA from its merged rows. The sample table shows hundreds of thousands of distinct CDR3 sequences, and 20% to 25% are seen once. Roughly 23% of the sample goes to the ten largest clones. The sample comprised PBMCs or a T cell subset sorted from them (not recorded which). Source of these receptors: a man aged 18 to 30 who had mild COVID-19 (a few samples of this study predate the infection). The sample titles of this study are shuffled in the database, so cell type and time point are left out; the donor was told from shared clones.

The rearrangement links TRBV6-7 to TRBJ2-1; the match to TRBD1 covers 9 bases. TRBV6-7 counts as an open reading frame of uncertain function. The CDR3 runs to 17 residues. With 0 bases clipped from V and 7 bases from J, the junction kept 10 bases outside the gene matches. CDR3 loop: CASSYSFQGTGKNEQFF. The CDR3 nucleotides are TGTGCCAGCAGTTACTCGTTCCAAGGGACAGGGAAGAATGAGCAGTTCTTC.

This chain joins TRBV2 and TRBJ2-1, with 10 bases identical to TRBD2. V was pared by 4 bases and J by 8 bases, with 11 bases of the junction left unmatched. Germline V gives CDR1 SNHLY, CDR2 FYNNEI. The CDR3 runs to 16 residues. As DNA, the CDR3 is TGTGCCAGCAGTGGGGTTCTAGCGGGGGTGTACGATGAGCAGTTCTTC. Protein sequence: CASSGVLAGVYDEQFF.

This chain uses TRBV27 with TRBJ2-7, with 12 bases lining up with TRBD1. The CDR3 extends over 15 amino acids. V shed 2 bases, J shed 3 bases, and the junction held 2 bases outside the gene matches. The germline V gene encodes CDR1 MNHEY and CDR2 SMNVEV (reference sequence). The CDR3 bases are TGTGCCAGCAGTTTAGGGACAGGGGGCGGCTACGAGCAGTACTTC. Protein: CASSLGTGGGYEQYF.

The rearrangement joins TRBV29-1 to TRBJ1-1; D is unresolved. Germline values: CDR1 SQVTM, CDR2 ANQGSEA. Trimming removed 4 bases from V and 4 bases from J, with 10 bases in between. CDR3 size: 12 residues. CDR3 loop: CSVAVFGTEAFF. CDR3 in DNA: TGCAGCGTTGCTGTTTTTGGCACTGAAGCTTTCTTT.

In DNA, the CDR3 is TGTGCCAGCAGACCGGACAGGGCTTACGGGGAGCTGTTTTTT. This encodes CASRPDRAYGELFF. J is TRBJ2-2 and V is TRBV7-9, with 8 positions matching TRBD1. Per the germline V gene, CDR1 is SEHNR and CDR2 is FQNEAQ (reference sequence). This CDR3 is built from 14 residues. After removal of 6 bases from V and 7 bases from J, the junction contained 7 bases not matched to a gene. Full variable domain (missing parts from reference TRBV7-9 and TRBJ2-2): DTGVSQNPRHKITKRGQNVTFRCDPISEHNRLYWYRQTLGQGPEFLTYFQNEAQLEKSRLLSDRFSAERPKGSFSTLEIQRTEQGDSAMYLCASRPDRAYGELFFGEGSRLTVL.

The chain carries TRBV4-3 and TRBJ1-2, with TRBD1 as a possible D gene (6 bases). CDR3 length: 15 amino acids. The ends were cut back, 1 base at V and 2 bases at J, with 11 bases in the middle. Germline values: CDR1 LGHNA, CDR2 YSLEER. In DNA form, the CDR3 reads TGCGCCAGCAGCCAAGTGGGGCAGGGGAACTATGGCTACACCTTC. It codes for CASSQVGQGNYGYTF.

The DNA of the CDR3 is TGTGCCAGCAAATGGAACAATGAGCAGTTCTTC. Translation gives CASKWNNEQFF. V usage is TRBV2 and J usage is TRBJ2-1; D not resolved. V lost 7 bases to trimming and J lost 5 bases, with 6 bases between them. CDR3 length equals 11 residues. Germline CDR1 SNHLY, CDR2 FYNNEI.

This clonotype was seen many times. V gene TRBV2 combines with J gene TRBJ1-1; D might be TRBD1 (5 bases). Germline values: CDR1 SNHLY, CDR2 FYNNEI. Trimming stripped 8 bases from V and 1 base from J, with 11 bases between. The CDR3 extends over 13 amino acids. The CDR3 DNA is TGTGCCAGCCGGGGGAACAGGAACACTGAAGCTTTCTTT. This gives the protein CASRGNRNTEAFF.

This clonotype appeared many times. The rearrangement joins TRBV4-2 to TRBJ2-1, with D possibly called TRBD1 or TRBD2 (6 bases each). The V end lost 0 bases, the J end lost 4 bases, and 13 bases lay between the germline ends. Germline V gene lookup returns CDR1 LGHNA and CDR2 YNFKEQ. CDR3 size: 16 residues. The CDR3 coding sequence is TGTGCCAGCAGCCAAGAGAATGGGGGGCAGTACAATGAGCAGTTCTTC. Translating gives CASSQENGGQYNEQFF.

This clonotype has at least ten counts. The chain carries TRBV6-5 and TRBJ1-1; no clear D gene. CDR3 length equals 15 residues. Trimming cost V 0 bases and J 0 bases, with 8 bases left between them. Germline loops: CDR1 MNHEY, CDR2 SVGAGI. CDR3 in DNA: TGTGCCAGCAGTTACTCCTCAGGCATGAACACTGAAGCTTTCTTT. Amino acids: CASSYSSGMNTEAFF.

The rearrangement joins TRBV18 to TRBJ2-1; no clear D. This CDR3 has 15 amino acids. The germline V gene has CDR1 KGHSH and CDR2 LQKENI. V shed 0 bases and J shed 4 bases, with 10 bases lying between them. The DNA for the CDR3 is TGTGCCAGCTCACCACCGGCGGACCCATACAATGAGCAGTTCTTC. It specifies CASSPPADPYNEQFF. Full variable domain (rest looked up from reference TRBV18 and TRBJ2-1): NAGVMQNPRHLVRRRGQEARLRCSPMKGHSHVYWYRQLPEEGLKFMVYLQKENIIDESGMPKERFSAEFPKEGPSILRIQQVVRGDSAAYFCASSPPADPYNEQFFGPGTRLTVL.

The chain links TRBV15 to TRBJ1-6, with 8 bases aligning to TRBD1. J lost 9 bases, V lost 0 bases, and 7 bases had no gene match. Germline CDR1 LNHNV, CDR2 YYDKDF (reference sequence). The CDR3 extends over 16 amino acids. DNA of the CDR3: TGTGCCACCAGCAGAGATTCGGTGCAGGGGGCTTCACCCCTCCACTTT. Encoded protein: CATSRDSVQGASPLHF.

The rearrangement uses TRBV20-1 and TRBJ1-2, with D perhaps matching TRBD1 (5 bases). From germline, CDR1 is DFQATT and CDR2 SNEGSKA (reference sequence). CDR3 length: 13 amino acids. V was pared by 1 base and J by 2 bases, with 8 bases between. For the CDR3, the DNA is TGCAGTGCTAGAGGGGGCCGCAACTATGGCTACACCTTC. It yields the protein CSARGGRNYGYTF.

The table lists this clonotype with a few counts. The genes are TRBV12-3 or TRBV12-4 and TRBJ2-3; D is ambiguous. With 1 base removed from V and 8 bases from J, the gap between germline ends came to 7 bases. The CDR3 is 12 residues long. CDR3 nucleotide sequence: TGTGCCAGCAGTTTAGGCATAAGTACGCAGTATTTT. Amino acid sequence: CASSLGISTQYF.

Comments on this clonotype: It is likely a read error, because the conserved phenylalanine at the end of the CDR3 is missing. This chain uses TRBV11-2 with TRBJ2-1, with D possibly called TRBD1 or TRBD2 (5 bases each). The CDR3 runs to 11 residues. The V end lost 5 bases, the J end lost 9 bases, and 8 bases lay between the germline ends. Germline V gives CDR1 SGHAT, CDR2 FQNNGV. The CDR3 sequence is CASSPGGEQFL. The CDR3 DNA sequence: TGTGCCAGCAGCCCTGGGGGTGAGCAGTTCTTA.

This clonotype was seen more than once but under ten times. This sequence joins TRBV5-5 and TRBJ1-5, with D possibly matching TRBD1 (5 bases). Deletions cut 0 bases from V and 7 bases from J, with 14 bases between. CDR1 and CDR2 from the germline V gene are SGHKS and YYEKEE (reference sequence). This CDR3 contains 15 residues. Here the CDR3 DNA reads TGTGCCAGCAGCTTGGATCCAAGTAACAGGCAGCCCCAGCATTTT. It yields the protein CASSLDPSNRQPQHF.

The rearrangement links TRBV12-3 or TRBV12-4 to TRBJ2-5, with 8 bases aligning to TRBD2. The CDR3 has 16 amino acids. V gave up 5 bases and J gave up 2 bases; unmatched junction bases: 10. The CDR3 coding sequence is TGTGCCAGCAGTCCTATTTCGGGGGGGATACAAGAGACCCAGTACTTC. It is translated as CASSPISGGIQETQYF.

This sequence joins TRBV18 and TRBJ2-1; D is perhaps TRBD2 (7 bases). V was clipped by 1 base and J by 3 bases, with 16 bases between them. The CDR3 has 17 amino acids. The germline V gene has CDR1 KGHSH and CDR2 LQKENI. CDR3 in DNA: TGTGCCAGCTCACCACTGGCGGGGGCCGCCCACTACAATGAGCAGTTCTTC. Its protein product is CASSPLAGAAHYNEQFF.

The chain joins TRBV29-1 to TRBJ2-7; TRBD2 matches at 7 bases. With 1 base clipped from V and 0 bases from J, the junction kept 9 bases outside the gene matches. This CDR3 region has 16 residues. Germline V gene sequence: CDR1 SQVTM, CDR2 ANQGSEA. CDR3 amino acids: CSVEGTGTISSYEQYF. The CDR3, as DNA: TGCAGCGTTGAAGGGACCGGGACTATTAGCTCCTACGAGCAGTACTTC.

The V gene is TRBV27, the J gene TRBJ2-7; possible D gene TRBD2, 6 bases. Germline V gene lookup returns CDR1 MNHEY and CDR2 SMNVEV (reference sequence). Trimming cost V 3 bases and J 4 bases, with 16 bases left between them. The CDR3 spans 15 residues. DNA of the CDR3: TGTGCCAGCAGTTTCCGGGGGTCCCAACGGTACGAGCAGTACGTC. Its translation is CASSFRGSQRYEQYV.

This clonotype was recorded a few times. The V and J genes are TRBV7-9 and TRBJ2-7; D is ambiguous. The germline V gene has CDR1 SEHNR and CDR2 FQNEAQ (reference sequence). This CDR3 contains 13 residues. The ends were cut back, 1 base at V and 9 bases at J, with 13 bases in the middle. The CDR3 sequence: CASSLGAETRQYV. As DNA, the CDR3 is TGTGCCAGCAGCTTAGGGGCGGAAACCCGGCAGTACGTC.

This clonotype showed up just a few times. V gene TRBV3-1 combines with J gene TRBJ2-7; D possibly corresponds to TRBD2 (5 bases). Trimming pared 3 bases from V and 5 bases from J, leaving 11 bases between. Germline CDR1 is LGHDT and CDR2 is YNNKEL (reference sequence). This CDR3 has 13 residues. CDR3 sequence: CASSHGGLNEQYF. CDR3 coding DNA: TGTGCCAGCAGCCACGGCGGGCTGAACGAGCAGTACTTC.

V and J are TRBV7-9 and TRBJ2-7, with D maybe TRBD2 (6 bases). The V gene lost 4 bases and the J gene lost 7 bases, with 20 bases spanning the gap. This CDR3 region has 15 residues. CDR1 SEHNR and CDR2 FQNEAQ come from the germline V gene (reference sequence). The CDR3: CASSSYRDSGLEQYF. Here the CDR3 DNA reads TGTGCCAGCAGCTCATACCGGGACTCTGGCTTGGAGCAGTACTTC.

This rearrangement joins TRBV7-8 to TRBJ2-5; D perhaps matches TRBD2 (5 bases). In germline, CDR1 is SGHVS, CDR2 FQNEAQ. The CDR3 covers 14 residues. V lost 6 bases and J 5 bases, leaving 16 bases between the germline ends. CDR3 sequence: CASRGAWGVETQYF. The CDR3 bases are TGTGCCAGCAGGGGAGCGTGGGGAGTGGAGACCCAGTACTTC.

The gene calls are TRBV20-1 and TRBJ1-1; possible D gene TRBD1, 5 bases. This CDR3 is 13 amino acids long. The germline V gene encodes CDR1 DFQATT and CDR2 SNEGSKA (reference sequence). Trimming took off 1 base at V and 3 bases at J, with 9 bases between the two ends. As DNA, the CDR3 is TGCAGTGCTAGAGTCCAGGGAGACACTGAAGCTTTCTTT. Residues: CSARVQGDTEAFF.

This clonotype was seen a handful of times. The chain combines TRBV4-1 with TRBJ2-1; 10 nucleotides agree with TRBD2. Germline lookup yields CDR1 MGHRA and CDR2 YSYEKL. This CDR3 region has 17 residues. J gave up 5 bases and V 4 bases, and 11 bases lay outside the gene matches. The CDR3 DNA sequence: TGCGCCAGCAGCCCCGGCAGAGGACTAGCGGACCACAATGAGCAGTTCTTC. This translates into CASSPGRGLADHNEQFF.